A selection of T cell receptor beta chains follows, all from one sample in a study of cytomegalovirus exposure and HLA in healthy donors. Some clones are missing from TCRdb's copy, which holds only in-frame ones; the method was immunoSEQ multiplex PCR. The sample carries 120,000 or so clones, roughly 10% recorded once. Sequencing was performed on PBMCs. The receptors stem from a woman between 18 and 30 years old in good health and CMV-seropositive. The CDR3 runs from the conserved cysteine through the conserved F or W. A D gene is named only where the DNA matches it firmly. The size entry is marked missing in some rows and otherwise reads once, few, many or a size class.

j_call v_call clone_size d_call cdr3_aa
TRBJ1-1 TRBV30 NA NA CAWSAAGVTEAFF
TRBJ2-7 TRBV13 few TRBD2 CASSSSGRSYEQYF
TRBJ2-7 TRBV9 NA TRBD1 CASSVDGDRGLREQYF
TRBJ2-7 TRBV28 few TRBD2 CASMEGGRRGGEQYF
TRBJ2-7 TRBV7-9 NA NA CASSHSPPTADGYEQYF
TRBJ1-5 TRBV4-1 NA NA CASSQDQGSLNQPQHF
TRBJ1-2 TRBV6-5 NA TRBD1 CASSYETGLIGGYTF
TRBJ2-7 TRBV7-8 few NA CASSQSGVYEQYF
TRBJ1-2 TRBV9 few TRBD1 CASSAQTGIFYGYTF
TRBJ2-4 TRBV6-5 few TRBD1 CASSPGQAQNIQYF
TRBJ2-7 TRBV5-4 few NA CASSLWRDLSYEQYF
TRBJ2-1 TRBV30 NA TRBD2 CACPKTSGQYNEQFF
TRBJ2-7 TRBV9 few NA CASSPSALATLEQYF
TRBJ2-1 TRBV13 NA TRBD1 CASSPTGGTYNEQFF
TRBJ1-1 TRBV6-1 NA NA CASSEETVEAFF
TRBJ1-2 TRBV2 few TRBD1 CASSKDRVSGYTF
NA TRBV5-6 NA TRBD1 CASTIGTVVYEQFF
TRBJ2-5 TRBV5-6 few NA CASSWGAVQEAQYF
TRBJ2-7 TRBV6-1 NA TRBD2 CASSENEGAGMYEQYF
TRBJ2-7 TRBV5-1 NA NA CASSLTGSSYEQYF
TRBJ2-3 TRBV25-1 few NA CASGGDTQYF
TRBJ2-1 TRBV27 NA NA CASSTEKTGRSNNEQFF
TRBJ1-1 TRBV28 NA TRBD1 CASSLWAQRGQEKNTEAFF
TRBJ1-2 TRBV28 few NA CASSLGGGGYTF
TRBJ2-1 TRBV28 few NA CAIAGRSYNEQFF